This paragraph covers one TCR beta chain sequence. This clonotype was recorded many times. Its antigen is still unknown. No much larger clonotype is one base removed from it; base qualities were not supplied. This sample was taken from a study of T cells in Graves' hyperthyroidism and ophthalmopathy (dated 2019 in TCRdb). Looking at the study overall: Peripheral blood was collected at initial diagnosis, before any treatment. In several Graves' hyperthyroidism patients, the study also compared T-cell repertoires from thyroid tissue with T-cell repertoires from blood. According to the paper, TCR Vbeta CDR3 sequencing was carried out on about 140 peripheral blood samples, which came from approximately 41 ophthalmopathy, approximately 72 hyperthyroidism and some 17 progressor patients. After sampling, hyperthyroidism patients received methimazole starting at 30 mg daily, and ophthalmopathy patients received high-dose intravenous methylprednisolone. To identify TCR V-J signatures that set the groups apart, the researchers used a discovery cohort of more than 95 patients, made up of approximately 43 with Graves' ophthalmopathy and 57 with stable Graves' hyperthyroidism. An independent validation cohort of under 20 hyperthyroidism patients and 17 patients who later progressed to ophthalmopathy tested prospective prediction of ophthalmopathy. For training and testing, the roughly 100 patients in the discovery cohort were randomly divided in a 7:3 ratio.

In the ophthalmopathy patients, disease was moderately to severely active, with a Clinical Activity Score of 3 or more, a NOSPECS grade of 4 or more, and a duration of less than 3 months. Exclusion was applied to patients with uncontrolled infections, other autoimmune diseases, pregnancy or lactation. Diagnoses relied on clinical symptoms, serum thyroxine and TRAb, thyroid ultrasound and orbital computed tomography. PBMCs were separated from roughly 10 ml of fresh peripheral blood using Ficoll-Paque density gradient centrifugation. Total RNA was extracted using Trizol reagent, and RNA quality was assessed on an Agilent 2100 Bioanalyzer. The TCR beta CDR3 regions were amplified from RNA transcripts. The first round of RT-PCR for the TCR CDR3 was performed with the HTBI primer set and the Qiagen OneStep RT-PCR kit. A second multiplex PCR round built the libraries, followed by size selection and purification. Paired-end sequencing of the libraries was performed with 100 bp reads on an Illumina HiSeq2000. As for the authors' bioinformatics: SOAPnuke was used to process the raw data, with reads discarded if the reads contained adapters or uncalled bases, had a mean Phred below 15, or lacked an exact constant-primer or identifier match. COPE v1.2.5 was used to merge high-quality paired reads, and clonotypes were defined as unique nucleotide sequences. Clonotypes were aligned to IMGT TRBV, TRBD and TRBJ reference segments using MiTCR v1.1. The analysis included only V-J combinations with a frequency above 0.0001, which together covered roughly 99% of the repertoires. A TCS score was defined as the ratio between F50 (clonal expansion) and ExV (chaos), using BLOSUM62-based TCRdist between CDR3 peptides within each V-J. Welch's t-statistics and random forest reduced some 510 V-J features to 10 to 15, which were used in a naive Bayes classifier (R e1071). TCRdb itself trimmed the public reads at Q25 with fastp, ran MiXCR and retained productive beta chains. Each CDR3 protein appears once, grouped with its most common genes and DNA. TCRdb assigned the V and J calls; the authors' analysis was not used. This sample lists around 600,000 distinct CDR3 sequences; 14% were detected once. The top ten clones comprise 6.5% to 9% of the sample.

Summary of the overall study and its limitations: In validation, progression to ophthalmopathy was predicted by the model with roughly 71% sensitivity and 72% to 85% specificity, a median of about 6.4 months before onset. In cross-validation, a model built on a 13 V-J signature told ophthalmopathy apart from stable hyperthyroidism with roughly 87% sensitivity and about 81% specificity, and in testing the same model reached 80%/75%. No statistical method was used to set the sample size in advance, and investigators knew the group allocation. Blood samples also contained most of the expanded thyroid clonotypes (frequency above 0.001), which suggests that blood repertoires may reflect thyroid immune responses.

The sequence came from a woman between 18 and 30 years old with Graves' ophthalmopathy. The sample taken for sequencing was blood.

The sequenced DNA is TGTGCCACCGCTACCTCTATGGGGGGGCAGTACTTC. Translated, it reads CATATSMGGQYF. The chain is assembled from TRBV24-1 and TRBJ2-7, and possibly TRBD2, on 6 matching bases. As encoded in the germline V gene, CDR1 is KGHDR while CDR2 is SFDVKD. V is reduced by 9 bases and J by 9 bases, leaving a spacing of 17 bases between them. The CDR3 has 12 amino acids, counting the end cysteine and phenylalanine. The only DNA kept is the CDR3, 36 bases in frame from the first base.